The text below deals with one T cell receptor (beta chain). There are a few counts of this clone. No cognate antigen has been identified for it. The sample holds no much larger clone one base away, and base qualities are not on file. From each donor, a single peripheral blood sample of about 100 mL on average was drawn into heparinised tubes. Using a panel that included CD45RO, CCR7, CD25, CD127, CD95 and CD27, naive, central memory, regulatory and stem cell-like memory CD4+ T cells were sorted on a BD FACSAria II. A purity above 95% was achieved for all sorted populations. PBMCs were isolated immediately by Lymphoprep density gradient centrifugation and stained directly without culture. To minimize batch effects, samples were stained and sorted in pairs, one healthy donor with one patient per experiment. The data stem from a study of beta chain features in type 1 diabetes (dated 2018 in TCRdb). Describing the broader study: Patients and healthy donors did not differ in mean age, gender distribution, total cell number or subset yield. Regulatory and stem cell-like memory subsets were isolated from only 8 patients and 8 healthy donors, whereas naive and central memory subsets came from all 30 or so donors. The study compared TCRB repertoires of sorted circulating CD4+ T cell subsets between recently diagnosed type 1 diabetes patients and matched healthy donors. A total of about 100 million sorted cells were examined across all samples, and RNA yield correlated strongly with the number of cells per subset. Points the paper makes about the study in general: Type 1 diabetes patients showed a moderate but significant shortening of TCRB CDR3 length in all four CD4+ subsets. PCR might favor shorter templates, but patient and control samples were amplified and corrected together, so any skew would affect both groups equally. The naive, central memory and regulatory TCRB repertoires appeared to resemble one another more closely among patients than among healthy donors. Because the HLA sub-analyses included only small numbers of individuals, any influence of HLA type on TCRB rearrangement was left unresolved. Because cDNA was sequenced instead of genomic DNA, activated cells with high expression could be over-represented, although the groups did not differ in activation or CD3 levels. Fewer insertions and more nucleotide deletions at VDJ recombination sites were observed in patients with type 1 diabetes, implying thymic rearrangement abnormalities.

Including cysteine and phenylalanine, the CDR3 has 18 amino acids. Kept here is only the CDR3 DNA, which spans 54 bases and is read in frame from base 1. Compared with germline, V lacks 0 bases and J lacks 5 bases; bases without a gene match: 13. Based on the germline V gene (reference sequence), the CDR1 and CDR2 sequences are SGHNT and YYREEE. The entire amount of isolated RNA was reverse transcribed using the High Capacity cDNA Reverse Transcription Kit, so the sequenced TCRB transcripts were expressed ones. Naive, central memory and regulatory T cell samples underwent deep immunoSEQ sequencing, averaging roughly 3.3 million total reads per sample. After sorted cells were lysed in RLT buffer, RNA was extracted with DNase-treated RNeasy Micro or Mini kits, with the choice depending on cell number. Each cell subset was processed separately to prevent cross-contamination, with patient and healthy donor samples processed together. TCRB sequences were amplified from cDNA with the immunoSEQ multiplex PCR, producing 87-bp fragments spanning the CDR3 region. Sequencing of the amplicons was performed on the Illumina HiSeq platform. Regarding the original processing steps: PCR bias was corrected computationally using synthetic template baselines, and reads within Hamming distance 2 were collapsed, with unmergeable singletons discarded. Reads were aligned to IMGT to assign V, D and J genes, CDR3 length, and insertions or deletions at six rearrangement sites. Clonotype counts were normalized to sorted cell number within each subset before computing true diversity and Gini coefficients with the tcR R package. The overlap coefficient, calculated on TCRB nucleotide sequences, was used to quantify repertoire sharing. This immuneACCESS table, as held by TCRdb, lists in-frame sequences with V and J called but not all clones. Of the missing ones, under half trace to an unresolved V gene in checked studies; the others have no known cause. That table gives V, J and clone size, and the DNA gave D and trimming. This sample lists approximately 150,000 clones; just over 9% were detected once. The ten most abundant clones make up approximately 2.3% of the sample.

The receptor was derived from a woman aged 18 to 35 in good health. This receptor chain uses TRBV5-4 and TRBJ1-2; 10 central nucleotides agree with TRBD1. Sequences were obtained from central memory CD4+ T cells from blood. The CDR3 reads as follows: CASSLGAGTGVPGYGYTF. The sequenced DNA is TGTGCCAGCAGCTTGGGGGCCGGGACAGGGGTGCCTGGGTATGGCTACACCTTC.